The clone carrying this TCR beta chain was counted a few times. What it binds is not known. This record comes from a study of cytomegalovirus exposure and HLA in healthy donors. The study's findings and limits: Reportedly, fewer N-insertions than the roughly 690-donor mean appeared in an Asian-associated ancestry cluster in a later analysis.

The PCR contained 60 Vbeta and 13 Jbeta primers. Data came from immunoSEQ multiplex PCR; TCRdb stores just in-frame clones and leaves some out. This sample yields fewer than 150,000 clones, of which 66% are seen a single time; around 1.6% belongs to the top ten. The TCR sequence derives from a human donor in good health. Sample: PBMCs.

The CDR3 DNA reads as TGCGCCAGCAGCCATGGACTGAGCTCCTACAATGAGCAGTTCTTC. Translated, it gives CASSHGLSSYNEQFF. This rearrangement joins TRBV4-3 to TRBJ2-1; TRBD2 is a possible D gene (5 bases). Per germline, CDR1 LGHNA and CDR2 YSLEER. The length of the CDR3 is 15 residues. V was cut by 3 bases and J by 0 bases, with 9 bases left in between.